This TCR beta chain was documented in a study of T cell repertoires in cytomegalovirus infection. Study-wide context: Public TCR beta signatures provided an indication of both CMV infection and a matching HLA type. General study points: People with CMV and the relevant HLA were identified by cumulative public TCR beta family frequency. CMV-specific TCR beta clonotypes restricted by HLA-C dominated the ex vivo response.

As regards this clonotype: The antigen is not known.

MiXCR was run by TCRdb on the reads, yielding one entry per CDR3 protein. This table has hundreds of thousands of distinct CDR3 sequences, roughly a sixth appearing once. Sequencing input: PBMCs. This clonotype originated in a human donor in good health (CMV status not recorded). Some clones in this sample may be carry-over from other donors' samples.

The DNA of the CDR3 is TGTGCCACCAGTGACACCAACACGGATGGCTACACCTTC. Translating it yields CATSDTNTDGYTF. The chain couples TRBV24-1 to TRBJ1-2; D is unclear. In germline, CDR1 is KGHDR, CDR2 SFDVKD. Trimming left V 4 bases short and J 6 bases short, with 11 bases between. This CDR3 has 13 residues.